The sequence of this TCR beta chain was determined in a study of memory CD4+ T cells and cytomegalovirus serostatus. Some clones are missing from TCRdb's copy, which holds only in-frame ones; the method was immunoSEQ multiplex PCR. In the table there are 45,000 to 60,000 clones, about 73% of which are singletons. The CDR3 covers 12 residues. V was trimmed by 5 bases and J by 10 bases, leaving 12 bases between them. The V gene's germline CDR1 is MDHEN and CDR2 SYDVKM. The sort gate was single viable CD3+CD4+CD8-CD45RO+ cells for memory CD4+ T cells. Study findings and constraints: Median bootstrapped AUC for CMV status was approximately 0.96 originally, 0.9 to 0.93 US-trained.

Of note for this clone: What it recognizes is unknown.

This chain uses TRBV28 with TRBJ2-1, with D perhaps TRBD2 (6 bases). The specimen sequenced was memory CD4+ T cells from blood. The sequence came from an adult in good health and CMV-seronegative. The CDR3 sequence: CASSGTSREQFF. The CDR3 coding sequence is TGTGCCAGCAGTGGGACTTCCCGGGAGCAGTTCTTC.